These T cell receptor beta chains were read from a single sample in a study of blood T cells in healthy people across ages. TCRdb redid the calling of the 5' RACE reads with MiXCR, one entry per CDR3 protein. In the table there are over 700,000 distinct CDR3 sequences, approximately 55% of which are singletons. Sequencing was carried out using blood. Receptors were obtained from a man at least 80 years old in good health. Each CDR3 is given with its conserved first and last residue. D genes are given only for firm matches. The listing skips clone size in some rows; elsewhere it reads once, few, many or a size class.

V	J	D	size	CDR3	DNA
TRBV29-1	TRBJ2-1	.	once	CSATTGSPYNGQFF	TGCAGCGCCACTACAGGGAGCCCCTACAATGGGCAGTTCTTC
TRBV7-9	TRBJ1-2	.	.	CASSAQHNYGYTF	TGTGCCAGCAGCGCCCAGCACAACTATGGCTACACCTTC
TRBV2	TRBJ2-1	TRBD2	few	CASRSQGREWFF	TGTGCCAGCAGGTCCCAAGGGCGGGAGTGGTTCTTC
TRBV2	TRBJ2-1	TRBD1	.	CASSEALHWDSSYNEQFF	TGTGCCAGCAGTGAAGCGCTTCATTGGGACAGCTCCTACAATGAGCAGTTCTTC
TRBV2	TRBJ2-7	.	.	CAIQIPSSYEQYF	TGTGCCATACAGATCCCTAGCTCCTACGAGCAGTACTTC
TRBV29-1	TRBJ2-3	.	.	CSVDGGVDTQYF	TGCAGCGTTGACGGAGGGGTAGATACGCAGTATTTT
TRBV6-5	TRBJ1-1	.	once	CASRRVGETEAFF	TGTGCCAGCAGAAGGGTGGGGGAGACTGAAGCTTTCTTT
TRBV10-1	TRBJ2-7	.	.	CASSAGDTNYKQYF	TGCGCCAGCAGTGCGGGGGACACCAATTACAAGCAGTACTTC
TRBV11-2	TRBJ2-1	TRBD2	.	CASSLRSSGVSYNEQFF	TGTGCCAGCAGCTTACGGAGTAGCGGGGTCTCCTACAATGAGCAGTTCTTC
TRBV20-1	TRBJ2-5	.	once	CSARGWGQETQYF	TGCAGTGCTAGGGGTTGGGGTCAAGAGACCCAGTACTTC
TRBV18	TRBJ2-3	.	few	CASSPNESPDTQYF	TGTGCCAGCTCACCGAACGAGAGCCCAGATACGCAGTATTTT
TRBV10-2	TRBJ2-5	.	many	CASGDVTLETQYF	TGCGCCAGCGGGGACGTAACATTAGAGACCCAGTACTTC
TRBV9	TRBJ1-5	.	.	CASSVGGGPSPQHF	TGTGCCAGCAGCGTAGGGGGGGGACCTTCGCCCCAGCATTTT
TRBV2	TRBJ2-5	.	.	CASSWVAGQETQYF	TGTGCCAGCAGTTGGGTAGCGGGACAGGAGACCCAGTACTTC
TRBV6-1	TRBJ1-5	.	once	CASSEAANYQPQHF	TGTGCCAGCAGTGAAGCGGCAAATTATCAGCCCCAGCATTTT
TRBV18	TRBJ1-2	.	.	CASSPSSPSNYGYTF	TGTGCCAGCTCACCCTCCTCCCCTTCTAACTATGGCTACACCTTC
TRBV5-6	TRBJ1-2	.	few	CASSRTGSDYGYTF	TGTGCCAGCAGTCGAACAGGGTCGGACTATGGCTACACCTTC
TRBV29-1	TRBJ2-1	.	.	CSVEDTATRYNEQFF	TGCAGCGTTGAAGATACAGCGACTAGGTACAATGAGCAGTTCTTC
TRBV2	TRBJ2-7	TRBD2	few	CASSDVGLADYEQYF	TGTGCCAGCAGTGATGTGGGACTAGCGGACTACGAGCAGTACTTC
TRBV6-5	TRBJ2-5	.	few	CAEQRPGETQYF	TGTGCCGAACAAAGACCCGGAGAGACCCAGTACTTC
TRBV28	TRBJ2-1	TRBD1	.	CAGSSEGTGHNEQFF	TGTGCCGGCAGTTCGGAAGGGACAGGGCACAATGAGCAGTTCTTC
TRBV9	TRBJ2-3	TRBD2	few	CASSVSGRGGDTQYF	TGTGCCAGCAGCGTCAGCGGGAGGGGGGGAGATACGCAGTATTTT
TRBV7-2	TRBJ2-7	TRBD2	.	CASGLAGGPYEQYF	TGTGCCAGCGGCTTGGCGGGAGGGCCCTACGAGCAGTACTTC
TRBV12-3/TRBV12-4	TRBJ1-1	.	.	CASSLERGYTEAFF	TGTGCCAGCAGTTTGGAAAGGGGGTACACTGAAGCTTTCTTT
TRBV7-8	TRBJ1-5	.	.	CASSLVAGNQPQHF	TGTGCCAGCAGTTTAGTGGCAGGGAATCAGCCCCAGCATTTT
TRBV29-1	TRBJ2-1	.	few	CSVYLGNEQFF	TGCAGCGTGTATCTTGGCAATGAGCAGTTCTTC
TRBV14	TRBJ2-1	TRBD2	.	CASSQGWSGRMLVEQFF	TGTGCCAGCAGCCAAGGGTGGAGCGGGAGGATGTTGGTTGAGCAGTTCTTC
TRBV27	TRBJ2-1	TRBD1	.	CASSLYGTGMDNEQFF	TGTGCCAGCAGTTTATACGGGACAGGAATGGACAATGAGCAGTTCTTC
TRBV27	TRBJ1-5	TRBD1	.	CASSVDREQYQPQHF	TGTGCCAGCAGTGTGGACAGGGAACAGTATCAGCCCCAGCATTTT
TRBV7-2	TRBJ2-1	TRBD2	few	CASSLAVLAGYEQFF	TGTGCCAGCAGCTTAGCTGTACTAGCGGGTTACGAGCAGTTCTTC
TRBV9	TRBJ2-1	.	few	CASSASGNSYNEQFF	TGTGCCAGCAGCGCAAGCGGCAACTCCTACAATGAGCAGTTCTTC
TRBV7-2	TRBJ2-7	TRBD2	.	CASSLELAGPRYF	TGTGCCAGCAGCTTAGAACTAGCGGGACCAAGGTACTTC
TRBV29-1	TRBJ2-5	.	.	CSVGSGETLYF	TGCAGCGTTGGTAGTGGGGAGACCCTGTACTTC
TRBV15	TRBJ2-7	.	.	CATSRVTGIPYEQYF	TGTGCCACCAGCAGAGTAACAGGGATCCCCTACGAGCAGTACTTC
TRBV4-1	TRBJ1-2	TRBD1	few	CASSQEPGGDNYGYTF	TGCGCCAGCAGCCAAGAACCAGGGGGCGATAACTATGGCTACACCTTC
TRBV10-2	TRBJ2-1	.	.	CASQLGPNEQFF	TGCGCCAGCCAGTTGGGCCCTAATGAGCAGTTCTTC
TRBV5-5	TRBJ2-1	.	.	CASSSLGPSEQFF	TGTGCCAGCAGCTCCCTAGGGCCCTCGGAGCAGTTCTTC
TRBV10-3	TRBJ2-1	.	few	CAISESRGLMYNEQFF	TGTGCCATCAGTGAGTCGCGGGGATTAATGTACAATGAGCAGTTCTTC
TRBV24-1	TRBJ2-5	.	.	CATSDSGGGKTQYF	TGTGCCACCAGTGATTCCGGAGGTGGGAAGACCCAGTACTTC